Listed below are T cell receptor beta chains from one sample, sequenced in a study of T cells after yellow fever vaccination. TCRdb re-called the 5' RACE reads through MiXCR, storing one row per CDR3 protein. In the table there are about 160,000 distinct CDR3 sequences, around 7.3% of which are singletons. Sequencing used CD4+ T cells sorted from PBMCs, obtained 4 to 5 days after the first yellow fever vaccination. Receptor source: a man aged 18 to 29 who received the YFV17D yellow fever vaccine. CDR3s include the opening cysteine and the closing phenylalanine or tryptophan. D genes are given only for firm matches. Clone size is not always given. Where it is, it says once, few, many or a class for expanded clones.

j_gene,v_gene,abundance,d_gene,CDR3aa,CDR3nt
TRBJ2-1,TRBV14,many,TRBD2,CASSPRTSGLSSYNEQFF,TGTGCCAGCAGCCCGAGGACTAGCGGGTTGAGCTCCTACAATGAGCAGTTCTTC
TRBJ2-1,TRBV7-9,many,-,CASSPLRFSYNEQFF,TGTGCCAGCAGCCCTTTGAGGTTCTCCTACAATGAGCAGTTCTTC
TRBJ1-6,TRBV20-1,few,TRBD1,CSAPQGALSPLHF,TGCAGTGCCCCACAGGGGGCATTGTCACCCCTCCACTTT
TRBJ2-1,TRBV3-1,many,-,CASSQLGSYNEQFF,TGTGCCAGCAGCCAATTAGGCTCCTACAATGAGCAGTTCTTC
TRBJ2-5,TRBV20-1,-,-,CSAVRSETQYF,TGCAGTGCCGTGAGATCAGAGACCCAGTACTTC
TRBJ2-5,TRBV5-4,many,TRBD1,CASSEPGQGILKTQYF,TGTGCCAGCAGCGAACCGGGACAGGGTATCTTGAAGACCCAGTACTTC
TRBJ1-5,TRBV4-3,many,-,CASSQDGRARQPQHF,TGCGCCAGCAGCCAAGACGGCAGGGCGCGTCAGCCCCAGCATTTT
TRBJ1-1,TRBV7-3,-,-,CVSSLIGGRSTEAFF,TGTGTCAGCAGCTTGATTGGGGGCAGGTCCACTGAAGCTTTCTTT
TRBJ1-2,TRBV2,many,-,CASTPEANYGYTF,TGTGCCAGTACACCCGAAGCTAACTATGGCTACACCTTC
TRBJ2-2,TRBV6-5,-,TRBD2,CASSSSSGGPGTGELFF,TGTGCCAGCAGTTCTTCTAGCGGGGGCCCGGGCACCGGGGAGCTGTTTTTT
TRBJ1-2,TRBV3-1,many,-,CASSQAYDANYGYTF,TGTGCCAGCAGCCAAGCGTACGACGCCAACTATGGCTACACCTTC
TRBJ2-3,TRBV4-3,many,-,CASSQAIQGNTDTQYF,TGCGCCAGCAGCCAAGCTATCCAGGGGAACACAGATACGCAGTATTTT
TRBJ2-7,TRBV9,few,TRBD1,CASSASPQGAYEQYF,TGTGCCAGCAGCGCGAGCCCTCAGGGGGCCTACGAGCAGTACTTC
TRBJ2-1,TRBV5-1,-,TRBD2,CASSTETSGAEQFF,TGCGCCAGCAGCACCGAGACTAGCGGGGCCGAGCAGTTCTTC
TRBJ1-1,TRBV6-2/TRBV6-3,-,TRBD1,CASRYWDRVHTEAFF,TGTGCCAGCAGGTATTGGGACAGGGTTCACACTGAAGCTTTCTTT
TRBJ1-1,TRBV9,few,-,CASSRSQQNTEAFF,TGTGCCAGCAGCCGATCACAGCAGAACACTGAAGCTTTCTTT